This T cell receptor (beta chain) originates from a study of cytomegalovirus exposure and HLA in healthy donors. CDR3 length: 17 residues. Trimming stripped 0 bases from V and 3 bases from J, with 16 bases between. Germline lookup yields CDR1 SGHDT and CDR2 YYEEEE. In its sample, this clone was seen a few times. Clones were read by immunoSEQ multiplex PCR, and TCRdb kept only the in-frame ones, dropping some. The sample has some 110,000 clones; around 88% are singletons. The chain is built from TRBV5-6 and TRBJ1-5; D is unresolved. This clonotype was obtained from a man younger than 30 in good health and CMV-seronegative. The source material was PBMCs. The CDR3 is CASSLGPASPDNQPQHF. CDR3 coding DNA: TGTGCCAGCAGCTTGGGGCCAGCGTCCCCTGACAATCAGCCCCAGCATTTT. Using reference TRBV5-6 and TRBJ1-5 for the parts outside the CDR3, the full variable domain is DAGVTQSPTHLIKTRGQQVTLRCSPKSGHDTVSWYQQALGQGPQFIFQYYEEEERQRGNFPDRFSGHQFPNYSSELNVNALLLGDSALYLCASSLGPASPDNQPQHFGDGTRLSIL.